Listed here are 19 T cell receptor beta chains from one sample, sequenced in a study of CD8 T cells in ankylosing spondylitis. Each CDR3 protein is one row after TCRdb ran MiXCR on the 5' RACE reads. The data show about 310,000 distinct CDR3 sequences, around 21% seen once. Sequencing was done on a sample of blood, either unsorted or a sorted T cell fraction (not recorded which). Receptors were obtained from a female donor with ankylosing spondylitis or in good health (not recorded which).

This chain links TRBV4-3 with TRBJ2-1; TRBD2 might be the D (5 bases). The CDR3 length is 15 residues. Trimming removed 1 base at V and 8 bases at J, with 15 bases between. Germline loops: CDR1 LGHNA, CDR2 YSLEER. The CDR3 spells CASSQGPRTADEQFF. The CDR3 DNA sequence: TGCGCCAGCAGCCAAGGCCCACGGACTGCGGATGAGCAGTTCTTC.

The chain has TRBV15 and TRBJ2-3; D uncertain. The germline V gene has CDR1 LNHNV and CDR2 YYDKDF (reference sequence). This CDR3 region has 18 residues. V shed 0 bases and J shed 1 base, with 17 bases lying between them. Written as DNA, the CDR3 is TGTGCCACCAGCAGAGATGGGTGGACCCCGGCTGGCACAGATACGCAGTATTTT. Translated, it gives CATSRDGWTPAGTDTQYF. The variable domain in full, completed from reference TRBV15 and TRBJ2-3, reads DAMVIQNPRYQVTQFGKPVTLSCSQTLNHNVMYWYQQKSSQAPKLLFHYYDKDFNNEADTPDNFQSRRPNTSFCFLDIRSPGLGDTAMYLCATSRDGWTPAGTDTQYFGPGTRLTVL.

The V gene is TRBV30, the J gene TRBJ2-2; D possibly corresponds to TRBD2 (6 bases). V was pared by 0 bases and J by 1 base, with 6 bases between. Germline V gene data show CDR1 as GTSNPN and CDR2 as SVGIG (reference sequence). The CDR3 runs to 14 residues. The CDR3 coding sequence is TGTGCCTGGAGTGTGGGGGGGAACACCGGGGAGCTGTTTTTT. It yields the protein CAWSVGGNTGELFF.

This clonotype was seen at least ten times. The genes are TRBV20-1 and TRBJ2-3, with D unclear. This CDR3 comprises 13 residues. Germline V CDR1 and CDR2: DFQATT, SNEGSKA (reference sequence). Trimming took off 6 bases at V and 6 bases at J, with 16 bases between the two ends. CDR3 region: CSALDSSGDTQYF. CDR3 sequence (DNA): TGCAGTGCCTTAGATTCCTCTGGCGATACGCAGTATTTT.

This clonotype has just a few counts. The chain links TRBV10-1 to TRBJ2-1; 8 bases are shared with TRBD2. Germline-derived CDR1 and CDR2 are WNHNN and SYGVQD (reference sequence). With 6 bases clipped from V and 9 bases from J, the junction kept 7 bases outside the gene matches. There are 13 residues in the CDR3. CDR3 coding DNA: TGCGCCAGCAGGAGCGGGAGTCGTACTGAGCAGTTCTTC. This codes for CASRSGSRTEQFF.

V gene TRBV5-6 combines with J gene TRBJ2-1; 7 nucleotides align to TRBD2. Trimming took 3 bases from V and 12 from J; bases not matched to a gene: 6. The CDR3 extends over 12 amino acids. Germline CDR1 and CDR2: SGHDT and YYEEEE. The CDR3: CASSSLALRQFF. In DNA form, the CDR3 reads TGTGCCAGCAGCTCACTAGCGTTGAGGCAGTTCTTC. Full variable domain (rest looked up from reference TRBV5-6 and TRBJ2-1): DAGVTQSPTHLIKTRGQQVTLRCSPKSGHDTVSWYQQALGQGPQFIFQYYEEEERQRGNFPDRFSGHQFPNYSSELNVNALLLGDSALYLCASSSLALRQFFGPGTRLTVL.

This chain joins TRBV29-1 and TRBJ2-6; D may match TRBD1 or TRBD2 (5 bases each). Germline CDR1 reads SQVTM; CDR2 reads ANQGSEA. The V end was cut by 4 bases, the J end by 0 bases, with 10 bases between. The CDR3 has 15 amino acids. CDR3 nucleotides: TGCAGCGTTGGGGGGTCCTACTCTGGGGCCAACGTCCTGACTTTC. This sequence encodes CSVGGSYSGANVLTF.

V is TRBV12-3 or TRBV12-4 and J is TRBJ2-3, with a weak D call TRBD1 (6 bases). Trimming left V 1 base short and J 5 bases short, with 10 bases between. The CDR3 consists of 14 residues. DNA of the CDR3: TGTGCCAGCAGTTTAGGGGGGCGGATAGATACGCAGTATTTT. This translates into CASSLGGRIDTQYF.

In its sample, this clonotype was seen many times. The rearrangement links TRBV29-1 to TRBJ1-2; 8 positions agree with TRBD1. Germline V gene sequence: CDR1 SQVTM, CDR2 ANQGSEA. This CDR3 contains 16 residues. The trim removed 0 bases at V and 4 bases at J, leaving 10 bases unmatched. The CDR3 loop is CSVEDLDRVSLYGYTF. In nucleotides, the CDR3 is TGCAGCGTTGAAGATCTGGACAGGGTGTCCCTCTATGGCTACACCTTC.

The V call is TRBV10-3, the J call TRBJ2-3, with D possibly matching TRBD2 (6 bases). The CDR3 covers 14 residues. V was shortened by 4 bases and J by 2 bases, with 10 bases between the two germline ends. CDR1 ENHRY and CDR2 SYGVKD come from the germline V gene. CDR3: CAISGGETTDTQYF. Here the CDR3 DNA reads TGTGCCATCAGTGGCGGGGAAACCACAGATACGCAGTATTTT.

This clonotype was recorded many times. V usage is TRBV29-1 and J usage is TRBJ2-5; TRBD2 is a possible D gene (5 bases). CDR1 and CDR2 (germline): SQVTM, ANQGSEA. This CDR3 spans 13 amino acids. V lost 5 bases, J lost 7 bases, and 17 bases lay in between. In nucleotides, the CDR3 is TGCAGCGTTCGTGAGGGTTCTCGGGGGACCCAGTACTTC. Its protein product is CSVREGSRGTQYF.

This chain uses TRBV19 with TRBJ2-7, with a possible D match to TRBD2 (5 bases). V dropped 11 bases and J dropped 0 bases, with 14 bases sitting between them. The CDR3 runs to 13 residues. Germline CDR1 is LNHDA and CDR2 is SQIVND (reference sequence). CDR3 in amino acids: CAWNEGTSYEQYF. The CDR3 DNA follows: TGTGCCTGGAATGAGGGAACCTCCTACGAGCAGTACTTC.

The chain is built from TRBV6-1 and TRBJ2-4; maybe TRBD2 (7 bases). The CDR3 length is 14 residues. Germline CDR1 and CDR2: MNHNS and SASEGT. The ends were cut back, 6 bases at V and 3 bases at J, with 12 bases in the middle. CDR3 protein: CASSGGPGKNIQYF. The CDR3 DNA reads TGTGCCAGCAGCGGGGGGCCAGGCAAAAACATTCAGTACTTC.

This clonotype is judged medium-sized. One end of the junction does not line up with germline, which may come from a read error. V and J are TRBV6-5 and TRBJ1-5; D might be TRBD1 (5 bases). This CDR3 is 14 amino acids long. Germline-derived CDR1 and CDR2 are MNHEY and SVGAGI. CDR3 region: CASSDSGKGQPQHF. In DNA, the CDR3 is TGTGCCAGCAGTGACTCAGGGAAGGGTCAGCCCCAGCATTTT.

This clonotype was seen repeatedly, ten times or more. The gene calls are TRBV12-3 or TRBV12-4 and TRBJ1-6; D gene uncertain. The CDR3 consists of 14 residues. V gave up 6 bases and J gave up 8 bases, with 14 bases separating them. As DNA, the CDR3 is TGTGCCAGCAGCCCCCCTATTGGGGATTCACCCCTCCACTTT. Amino acid sequence: CASSPPIGDSPLHF.

This clonotype occurred once. The J gene is TRBJ2-3, the V gene TRBV4-1; no clear D. Deletions cut 3 bases from V and 0 bases from J, with 16 bases between. CDR3 size: 17 residues. CDR1 is MGHRA, CDR2 YSYEKL, per germline. CDR3 region: CASSHPVSSTSTDTQYF. The CDR3 nucleotides are TGCGCCAGCAGCCATCCCGTTAGCAGTACTAGCACAGATACGCAGTATTTT.

The chain recombines TRBV7-6 with TRBJ2-5, with D maybe TRBD1 (5 bases). The CDR3 loop spans 15 amino acids. Germline CDR1 reads SGHVS; CDR2 reads FNYEAQ. V lost 5 bases to trimming and J lost 1 base, with 14 bases between them. The CDR3 coding sequence is TGTGCCAGCAGCCGAACAGGATATAGCCAAGAGACCCAGTACTTC. It encodes CASSRTGYSQETQYF.

This clonotype was counted ten times or more. The chain couples TRBV6-5 to TRBJ1-5, with D unresolved. The CDR3 spans 14 residues. Germline values: CDR1 MNHEY, CDR2 SVGAGI. V was shortened by 5 bases and J by 5 bases, with 13 bases between the two germline ends. The CDR3 region is CASSQTPLDQPQHF. In nucleotides, the CDR3 is TGTGCCAGCAGTCAAACCCCCCTAGATCAGCCCCAGCATTTT.

This sequence joins TRBV20-1 and TRBJ2-7, with TRBD2 matching 8 bases. Germline V gene sequence: CDR1 DFQATT, CDR2 SNEGSKA (reference sequence). With V trimmed by 0 bases and J by 4 bases, 8 bases remained unmatched. The CDR3 runs 15 residues. Here the CDR3 DNA reads TGCAGTGCTAGAGATCCGAGCGGGAGCAATTACGAGCAGTACTTC. Amino acids: CSARDPSGSNYEQYF.